This entry is about one T cell receptor (beta chain). Sequencing libraries for TCR beta were prepared with iRepertoire HTBI primers and Arm-PCR of CDR3 regions. TCRdb called the multiplex PCR reads again in MiXCR, with one record for every CDR3 protein. The sample includes roughly 560,000 distinct CDR3 sequences, around 16% seen only once; the top ten take more than 20%. Documented time point: newly diagnosed GD, antithyroid drugs for less than 3 months. From PBMCs, RNA was extracted and then used to make the TCR library. The sample is drawn from a study of regulatory T cells in long-lasting Graves disease. This sample also appeared in a second study, on T cells in Graves' hyperthyroidism and ophthalmopathy.

This specimen was peripheral blood mononuclear cells (PBMCs), taken at new diagnosis, from a patient treated with antithyroid drugs. The clonotype originates from a woman in her forties or fifties with Graves disease.

CDR3 nucleotides: TGTGCCACGGTACAGGGGGCCACAGATACGCAGTATTTT. Its protein is CATVQGATDTQYF. The chain is built from TRBV10-3 and TRBJ2-3; 9 nucleotides align to TRBD1. The CDR3 has 13 residues. In germline, CDR1 is ENHRY, CDR2 SYGVKD. Trimming removed 10 bases from V and 2 bases from J; junction bases left unmatched: 4.